This T cell receptor (beta chain) derives from a study of a mutant IDH1 vaccine in newly diagnosed glioma. Overall study results and limits: It seemed that pseudoprogression was not linked to changes in the top peripheral T cell clonotypes. Among all patients, vaccine-induced immune responses occurred in roughly 93%.

Specified time point: baseline, week 1 (first vaccination visit). Described treatment: pre-vaccination baseline after standard-of-care therapy. Only in-frame clones appear in the TCRdb table, and some are missing; sequencing was by immunoSEQ multiplex PCR. This table has 90,000 to 100,000 clones, approximately 90% appearing once. Comments on this clone: Its antigen is unidentified.

Per germline, CDR1 SGHTA and CDR2 FQGNSA. The CDR3 covers 14 residues. Trimming took off 5 bases at V and 0 bases at J, with 9 bases between the two ends. The chain is built from TRBV7-2 and TRBJ2-3; D call uncertain. The clonotype comes from a woman aged 45-65 years with glioma. Source: PBMCs, taken from a glioma patient treated with radiotherapy, temozolomide or both. The CDR3 region has the DNA TGTGCCAGCAGCAATTCACCTAGCACAGATACGCAGTATTTT. Protein product: CASSNSPSTDTQYF. Variable domain in full (rest from reference TRBV7-2 and TRBJ2-3): GAGVSQSPSNKVTEKGKDVELRCDPISGHTALYWYRQSLGQGLEFLIYFQGNSAPDKSGLPSDRFSAERTGGSVSTLTIQRTQQEDSAVYLCASSNSPSTDTQYFGPGTRLTVL.